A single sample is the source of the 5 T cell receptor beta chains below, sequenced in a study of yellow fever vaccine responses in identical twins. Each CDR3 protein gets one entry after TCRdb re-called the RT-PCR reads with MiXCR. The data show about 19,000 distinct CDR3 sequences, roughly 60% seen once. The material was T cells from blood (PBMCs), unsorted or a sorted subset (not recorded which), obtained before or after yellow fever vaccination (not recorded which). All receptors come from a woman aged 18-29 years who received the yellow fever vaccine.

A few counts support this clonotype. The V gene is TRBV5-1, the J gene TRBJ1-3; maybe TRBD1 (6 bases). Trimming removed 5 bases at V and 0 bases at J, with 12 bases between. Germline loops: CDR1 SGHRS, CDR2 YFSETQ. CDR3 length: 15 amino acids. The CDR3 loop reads CASRPGQSSGNTIYF. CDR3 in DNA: TGCGCCAGCAGACCAGGACAGAGCTCTGGAAACACCATATATTTT.

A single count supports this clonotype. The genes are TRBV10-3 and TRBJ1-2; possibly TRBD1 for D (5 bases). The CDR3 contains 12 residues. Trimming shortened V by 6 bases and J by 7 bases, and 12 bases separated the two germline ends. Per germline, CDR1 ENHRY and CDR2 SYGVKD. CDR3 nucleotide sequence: TGTGCCATCAGCCAGACAGACCTTGGCTACACCTTC. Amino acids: CAISQTDLGYTF.

Here the CDR3 DNA reads TGTGCCAGCAGCTCCACGCTTGAGCAGTTCTTC. This sequence encodes CASSSTLEQFF. V and J are TRBV11-2 and TRBJ2-1; D remains ambiguous. This CDR3 is built from 11 residues. CDR1 is SGHAT, CDR2 FQNNGV, per germline. V lost 4 bases to trimming and J lost 9 bases, with 7 bases between them.

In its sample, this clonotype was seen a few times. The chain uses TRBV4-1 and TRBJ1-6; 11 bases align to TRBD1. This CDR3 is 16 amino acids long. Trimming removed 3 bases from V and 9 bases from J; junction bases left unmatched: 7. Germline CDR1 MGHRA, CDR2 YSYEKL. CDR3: CASSQDSGTGGSPLHF. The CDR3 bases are TGCGCCAGCAGCCAGGACTCCGGGACAGGGGGTTCACCCCTCCACTTT.

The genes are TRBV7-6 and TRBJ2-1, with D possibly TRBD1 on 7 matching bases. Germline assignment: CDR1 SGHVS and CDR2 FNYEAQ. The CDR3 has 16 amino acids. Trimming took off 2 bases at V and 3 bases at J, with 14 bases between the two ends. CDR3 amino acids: CASSLRAGQNYNEQFF. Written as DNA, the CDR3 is TGTGCCAGCAGCTTACGGGCGGGACAGAACTACAATGAGCAGTTCTTC.